These T cell receptor beta chains were read from a single sample in a study of blood T cell repertoires in COVID-19. Produced via immunoSEQ multiplex PCR; TCRdb's table is partial and in-frame only. This table holds 70,000 to 75,000 clones, 75% to 85% found once. The sequenced material came from peripheral blood. These receptors all stem from a woman aged 70-85 years with acute or convalescent COVID-19. Both conserved end residues are part of each CDR3. The D gene is left open where the match is weak.

TGTGCCAGCAGCTTAGGCCGGCGGGAGAGCGGCAATGAGCAGTTCTTC CASSLGRRESGNEQFF 16 TRBJ2-1 TRBV7-9 TRBD2
TGTGCCTGGAGTGTGGGACAGGGGGCCGTTGGGAAACTGTTTTTT CAWSVGQGAVGKLFF 15 TRBJ1-4 TRBV30 TRBD1
TGTGCCAGCAGCGTAGTCGGGTTGGGGGCGCGGGAGCAGTTCTTC CASSVVGLGAREQFF 15 TRBJ2-1 TRBV9 NA
TGTGCCAGCAGCTTAGGATCCGGACTAGCGGGAGTTGAGCAGTTCTTC CASSLGSGLAGVEQFF 16 TRBJ2-1 TRBV7-6 TRBD2
TGCGCCAGCAGCTTGGGCAGGGGAAGCTCTGGAAACACCATATATTTT CASSLGRGSSGNTIYF 16 TRBJ1-3 TRBV5-1 NA
TGTGCCAGCTCACCTCCCTCGGAGGGAGACGAGCAGTACTTC CASSPPSEGDEQYF 14 TRBJ2-7 TRBV18 NA
TGCAGTGCTAGTCTCTCCTACGAGCAGTACTTC CSASLSYEQYF 11 TRBJ2-7 TRBV20-1 NA
TGCGCCAGCAGGATCAGTCCCGGGACAGGGGTTGGAAACACCATATATTTT CASRISPGTGVGNTIYF 17 TRBJ1-3 TRBV5-1 TRBD1
TGTGCCAGTAGGAACACAGGGGGTACTGAAGCTTTCTTT CASRNTGGTEAFF 13 TRBJ1-1 TRBV19 TRBD1
TGTGCCAGCAGTTACGGGGCACCGGGTTCACCCCTCCACTTT CASSYGAPGSPLHF 14 TRBJ1-6 TRBV6-5 NA
TGTGCCAGTAGTATAAGCCGGGTCTATGGCTACACCTTC CASSISRVYGYTF 13 TRBJ1-2 TRBV19 NA
TGCGCCACCGCTGCTGAGCGTGACTATGGCTACACCTTC CATAAERDYGYTF 13 TRBJ1-2 TRBV10-2 NA
TGCGCCAGCAGTGAGGTGGGGGCATTATACAATGAGCAGTTCTTC CASSEVGALYNEQFF 15 TRBJ2-1 TRBV10-1 NA
TGTGCCAGTAGTCAGGGTTTCACAACTAATGAAAAACTGTTTTTT CASSQGFTTNEKLFF 15 TRBJ1-4 TRBV19 NA
TGTGCCAGCAGTGGCGCTGGAAACACCATATATTTT CASSGAGNTIYF 12 TRBJ1-3 TRBV25-1 NA